This T cell receptor (beta chain) came from a study of shared clonotypes between healthy human individuals. TCRdb's table, derived via immunoSEQ multiplex PCR, lists solely in-frame clones and lacks some. The sample records millions of clones, about 92% being singletons. Cells designated naive CD8 were CD45RO-negative and were positively selected for CCR7, with terminally differentiated effector memory CD45RA+ cells excluded. Germline CDR1 GTSNPN, CDR2 SVGIG (reference sequence). The length of the CDR3 is 11 residues. The germline V and J ends were trimmed by 2 bases and 10 bases, with 11 bases remaining between them.

The sequence derives from a man between 18 and 29 years old in good health. Some clones in this sample may be carry-over from other donors' samples. Sequenced: naive CD8+ T cells from PBMCs. This sequence joins TRBV30 and TRBJ2-5; D is perhaps TRBD1 (5 bases). The CDR3 DNA reads as TGTGCCTGGAGTTGGAAGCAGGGCCAGTACTTC. Its translation: CAWSWKQGQYF.